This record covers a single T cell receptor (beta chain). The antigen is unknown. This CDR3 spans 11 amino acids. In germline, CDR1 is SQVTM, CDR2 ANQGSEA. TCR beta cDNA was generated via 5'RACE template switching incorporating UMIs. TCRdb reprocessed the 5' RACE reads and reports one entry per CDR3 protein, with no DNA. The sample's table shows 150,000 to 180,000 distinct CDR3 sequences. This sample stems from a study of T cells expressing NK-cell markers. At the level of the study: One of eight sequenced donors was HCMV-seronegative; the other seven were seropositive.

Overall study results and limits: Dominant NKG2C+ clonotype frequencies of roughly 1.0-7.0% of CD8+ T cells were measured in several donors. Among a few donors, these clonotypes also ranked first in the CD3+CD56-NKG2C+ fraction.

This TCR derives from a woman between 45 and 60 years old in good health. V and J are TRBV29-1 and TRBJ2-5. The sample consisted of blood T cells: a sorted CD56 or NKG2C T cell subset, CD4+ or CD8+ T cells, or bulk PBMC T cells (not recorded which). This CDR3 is CSHYSRETQYF. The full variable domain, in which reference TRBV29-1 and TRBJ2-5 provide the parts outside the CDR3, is SAVISQKPSRDICQRGTSLTIQCQVDSQVTMMFWYRQQPGQSLTLIATANQGSEATYESGFVIDKFPISRPNLTFSTLTVSNMSPEDSSIYLCSHYSRETQYFGPGTRLLVL.